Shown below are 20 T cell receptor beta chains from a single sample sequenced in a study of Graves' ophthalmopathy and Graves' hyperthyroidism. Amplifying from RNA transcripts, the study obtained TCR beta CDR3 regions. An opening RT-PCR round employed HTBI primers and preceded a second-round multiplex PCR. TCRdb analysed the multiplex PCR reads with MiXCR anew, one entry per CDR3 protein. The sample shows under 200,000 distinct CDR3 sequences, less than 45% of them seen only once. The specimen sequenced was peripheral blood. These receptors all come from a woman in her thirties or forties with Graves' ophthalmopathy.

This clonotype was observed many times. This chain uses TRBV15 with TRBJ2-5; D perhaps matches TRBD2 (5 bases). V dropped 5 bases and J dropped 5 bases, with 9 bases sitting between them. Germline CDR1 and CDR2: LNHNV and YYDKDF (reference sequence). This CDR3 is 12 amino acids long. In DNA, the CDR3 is TGTGCCACCAGCGCTCCGGGGGAGACCCAGTACTTC. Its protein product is CATSAPGETQYF. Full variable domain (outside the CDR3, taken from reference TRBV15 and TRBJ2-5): DAMVIQNPRYQVTQFGKPVTLSCSQTLNHNVMYWYQQKSSQAPKLLFHYYDKDFNNEADTPDNFQSRRPNTSFCFLDIRSPGLGDTAMYLCATSAPGETQYFGPGTRLLVL.

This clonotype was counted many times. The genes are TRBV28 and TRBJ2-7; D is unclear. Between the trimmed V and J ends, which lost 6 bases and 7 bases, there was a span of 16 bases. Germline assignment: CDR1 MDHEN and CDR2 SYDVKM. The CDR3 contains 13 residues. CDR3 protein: CASRSHPLGEQYF. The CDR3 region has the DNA TGTGCCAGCAGGTCTCACCCGCTAGGGGAGCAGTACTTC.

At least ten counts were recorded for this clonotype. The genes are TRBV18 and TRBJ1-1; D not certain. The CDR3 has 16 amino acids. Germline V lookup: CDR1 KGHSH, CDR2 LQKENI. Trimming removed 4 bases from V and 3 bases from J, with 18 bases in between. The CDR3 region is CASSRGRSPRDTEAFF. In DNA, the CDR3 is TGTGCCAGCTCACGCGGACGGAGCCCAAGAGACACTGAAGCTTTCTTT.

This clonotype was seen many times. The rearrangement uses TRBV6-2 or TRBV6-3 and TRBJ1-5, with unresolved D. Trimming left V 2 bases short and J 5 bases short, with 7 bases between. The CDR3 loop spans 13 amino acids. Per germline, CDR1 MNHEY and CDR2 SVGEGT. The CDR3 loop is CASSYVSDQPQHF. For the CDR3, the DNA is TGTGCCAGCAGTTACGTAAGCGATCAGCCCCAGCATTTT.

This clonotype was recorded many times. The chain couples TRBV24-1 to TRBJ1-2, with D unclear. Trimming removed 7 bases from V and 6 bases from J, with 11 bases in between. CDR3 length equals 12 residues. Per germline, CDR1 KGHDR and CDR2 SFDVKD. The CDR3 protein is CATSDDKDGYTF. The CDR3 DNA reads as TGTGCCACCAGCGATGACAAGGATGGCTACACCTTC.

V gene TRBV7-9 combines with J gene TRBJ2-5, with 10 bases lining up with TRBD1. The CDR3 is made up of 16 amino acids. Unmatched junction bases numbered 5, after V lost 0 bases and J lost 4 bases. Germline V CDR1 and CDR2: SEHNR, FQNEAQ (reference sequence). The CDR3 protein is CASSLARGQGRETQYF. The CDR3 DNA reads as TGTGCCAGCAGCTTAGCCCGGGGACAGGGGAGAGAGACCCAGTACTTC.

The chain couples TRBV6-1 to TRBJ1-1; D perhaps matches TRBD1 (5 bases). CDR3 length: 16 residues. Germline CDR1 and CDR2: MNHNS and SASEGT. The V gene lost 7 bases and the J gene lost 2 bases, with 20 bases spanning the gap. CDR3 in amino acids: CASTRGDTLINTEAFF. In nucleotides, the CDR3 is TGTGCCAGCACGAGAGGGGATACCCTCATTAACACTGAAGCTTTCTTT.

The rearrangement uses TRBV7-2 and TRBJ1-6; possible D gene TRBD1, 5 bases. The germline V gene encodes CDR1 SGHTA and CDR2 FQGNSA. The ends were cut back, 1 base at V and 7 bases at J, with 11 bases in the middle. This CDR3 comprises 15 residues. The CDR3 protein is CASSLDQGWNSPLHF. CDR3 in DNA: TGTGCCAGCAGCTTAGACCAGGGTTGGAATTCACCCCTCCACTTT.

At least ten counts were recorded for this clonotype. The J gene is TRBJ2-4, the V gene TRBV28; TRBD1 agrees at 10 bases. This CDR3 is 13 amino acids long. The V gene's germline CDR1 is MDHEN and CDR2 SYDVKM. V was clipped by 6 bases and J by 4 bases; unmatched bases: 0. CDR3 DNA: TGTGCCAGCAGGGGACAGGGGAAAAACATTCAGTACTTC. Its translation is CASRGQGKNIQYF.

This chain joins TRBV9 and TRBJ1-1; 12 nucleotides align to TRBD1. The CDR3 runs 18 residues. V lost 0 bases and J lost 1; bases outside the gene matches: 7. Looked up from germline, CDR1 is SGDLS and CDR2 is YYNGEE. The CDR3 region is CASSVDGTGGARNTEAFF. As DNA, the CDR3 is TGTGCCAGCAGCGTAGACGGGACAGGGGGCGCGCGGAACACTGAAGCTTTCTTT.

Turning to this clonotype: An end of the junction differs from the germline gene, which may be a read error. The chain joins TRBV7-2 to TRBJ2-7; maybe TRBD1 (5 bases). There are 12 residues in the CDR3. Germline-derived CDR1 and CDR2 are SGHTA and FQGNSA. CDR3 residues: CASSQWDSGQHF. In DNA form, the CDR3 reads TGTGCCAGCAGCCAGTGGGATTCAGGGCAGCACTTC.

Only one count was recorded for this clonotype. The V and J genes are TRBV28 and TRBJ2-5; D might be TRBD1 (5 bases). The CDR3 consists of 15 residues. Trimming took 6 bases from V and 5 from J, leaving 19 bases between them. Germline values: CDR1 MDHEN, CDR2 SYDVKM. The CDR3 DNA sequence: TGTGCCAGCAGCCCGATGGGGCCTGATCGGGAGACCCAGTACTTC. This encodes CASSPMGPDRETQYF.

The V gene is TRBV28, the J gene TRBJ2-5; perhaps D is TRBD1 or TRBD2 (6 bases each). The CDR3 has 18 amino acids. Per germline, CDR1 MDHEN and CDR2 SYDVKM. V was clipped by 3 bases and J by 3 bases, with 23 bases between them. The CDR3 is CASSLYELGGNREETQYF. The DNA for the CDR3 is TGTGCCAGCAGTTTGTATGAATTGGGGGGCAATAGGGAAGAGACCCAGTACTTC.

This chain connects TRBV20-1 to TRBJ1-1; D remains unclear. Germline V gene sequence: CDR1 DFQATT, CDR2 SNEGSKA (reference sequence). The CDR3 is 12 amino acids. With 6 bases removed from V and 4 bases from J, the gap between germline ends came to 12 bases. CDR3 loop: CSAELVVTEAFF. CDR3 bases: TGCAGTGCGGAACTAGTTGTCACTGAAGCTTTCTTT.

The chain's CDR3 is CATTDIYEQYF. CDR3 nucleotide sequence: TGTGCCACCACCGATATCTACGAGCAGTACTTC. The V gene is TRBV6-1, the J gene TRBJ2-7; D remains ambiguous. This CDR3 comprises 11 residues. Germline V CDR1 and CDR2: MNHNS, SASEGT. Trimming removed 10 bases at V and 3 bases at J, with 10 bases between.

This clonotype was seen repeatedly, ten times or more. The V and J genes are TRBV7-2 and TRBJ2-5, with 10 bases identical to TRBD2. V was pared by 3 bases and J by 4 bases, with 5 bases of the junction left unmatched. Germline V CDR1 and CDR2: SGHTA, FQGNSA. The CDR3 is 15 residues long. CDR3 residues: CASSLIAGGGETQYF. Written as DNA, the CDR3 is TGTGCCAGCAGCTTGATAGCGGGAGGCGGAGAGACCCAGTACTTC. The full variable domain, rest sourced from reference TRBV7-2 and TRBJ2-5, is GAGVSQSPSNKVTEKGKDVELRCDPISGHTALYWYRQSLGQGLEFLIYFQGNSAPDKSGLPSDRFSAERTGGSVSTLTIQRTQQEDSAVYLCASSLIAGGGETQYFGPGTRLLVL.

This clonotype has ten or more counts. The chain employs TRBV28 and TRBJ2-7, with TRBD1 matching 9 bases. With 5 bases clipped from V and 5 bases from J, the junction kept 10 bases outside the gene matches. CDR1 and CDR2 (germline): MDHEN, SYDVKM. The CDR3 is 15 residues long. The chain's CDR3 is CASSGPGTGKHEQYF. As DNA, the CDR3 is TGTGCCAGCAGTGGCCCCGGGACAGGGAAACACGAGCAGTACTTC.

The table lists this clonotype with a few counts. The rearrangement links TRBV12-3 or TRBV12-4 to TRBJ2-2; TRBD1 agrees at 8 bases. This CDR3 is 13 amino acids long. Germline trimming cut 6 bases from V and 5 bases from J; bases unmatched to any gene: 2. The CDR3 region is CASRRTGTGELFF. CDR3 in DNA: TGTGCCAGCAGACGGACAGGGACCGGGGAGCTGTTTTTT.

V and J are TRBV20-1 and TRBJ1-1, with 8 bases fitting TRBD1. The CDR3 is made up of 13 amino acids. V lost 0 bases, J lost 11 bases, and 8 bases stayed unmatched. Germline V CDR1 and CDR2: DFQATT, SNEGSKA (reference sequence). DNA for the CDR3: TGCAGTGCTAGAGATCTCCAGGGGGCGAACGCTTTCTTT. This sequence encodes CSARDLQGANAFF.

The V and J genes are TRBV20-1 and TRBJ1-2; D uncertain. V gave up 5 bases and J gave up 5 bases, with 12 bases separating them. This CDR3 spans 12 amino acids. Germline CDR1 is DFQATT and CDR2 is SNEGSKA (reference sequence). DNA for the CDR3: TGCAGTGCTCCCGGACTGGGATATGGCTACACCTTC. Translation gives CSAPGLGYGYTF.